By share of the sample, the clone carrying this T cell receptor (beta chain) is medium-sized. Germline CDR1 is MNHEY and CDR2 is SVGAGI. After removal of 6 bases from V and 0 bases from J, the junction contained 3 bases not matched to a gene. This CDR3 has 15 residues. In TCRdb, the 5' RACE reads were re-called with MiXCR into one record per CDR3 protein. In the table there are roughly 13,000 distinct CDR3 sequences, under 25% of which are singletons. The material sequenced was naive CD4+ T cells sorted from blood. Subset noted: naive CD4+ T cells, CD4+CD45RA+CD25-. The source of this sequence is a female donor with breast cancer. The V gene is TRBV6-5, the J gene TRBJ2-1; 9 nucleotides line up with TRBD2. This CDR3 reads CASRNSGSSYNEQFF. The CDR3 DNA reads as TGTGCCAGCAGGAATAGCGGGAGCTCCTACAATGAGCAGTTCTTC.